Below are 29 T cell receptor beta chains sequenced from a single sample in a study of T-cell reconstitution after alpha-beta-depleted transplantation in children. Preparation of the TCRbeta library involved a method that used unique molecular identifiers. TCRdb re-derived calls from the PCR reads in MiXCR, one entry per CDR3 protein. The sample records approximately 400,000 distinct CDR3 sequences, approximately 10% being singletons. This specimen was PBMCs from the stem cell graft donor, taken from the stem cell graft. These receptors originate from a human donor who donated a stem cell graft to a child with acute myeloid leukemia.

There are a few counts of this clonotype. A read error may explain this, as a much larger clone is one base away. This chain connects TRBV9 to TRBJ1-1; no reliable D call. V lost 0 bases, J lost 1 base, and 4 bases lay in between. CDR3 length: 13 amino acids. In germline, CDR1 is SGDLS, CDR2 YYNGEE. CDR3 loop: CASSVGWNTEAFF. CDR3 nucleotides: TGTGCCAGCAGCGTAGGGTGGAACACTGAAGCTTTCTTT. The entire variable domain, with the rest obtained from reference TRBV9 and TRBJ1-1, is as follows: DSGVTQTPKHLITATGQRVTLRCSPRSGDLSVYWYQQSLDQGLQFLIQYYNGEERAKGNILERFSAQQFPDLHSELNLSSLELGDSALYFCASSVGWNTEAFFGQGTRLTVV.

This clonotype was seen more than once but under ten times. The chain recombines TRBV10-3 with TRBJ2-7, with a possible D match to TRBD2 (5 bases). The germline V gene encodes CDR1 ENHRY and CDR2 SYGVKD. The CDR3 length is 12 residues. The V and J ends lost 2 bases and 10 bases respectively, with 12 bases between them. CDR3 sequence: CAISEPGLHQYV. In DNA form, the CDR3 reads TGTGCCATCAGTGAGCCCGGACTCCACCAGTACGTC.

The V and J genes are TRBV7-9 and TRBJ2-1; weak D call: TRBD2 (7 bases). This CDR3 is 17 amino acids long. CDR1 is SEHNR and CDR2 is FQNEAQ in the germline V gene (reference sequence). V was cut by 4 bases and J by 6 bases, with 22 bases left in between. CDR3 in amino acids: CASSSDIVAGEGNEQFF. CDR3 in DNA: TGTGCCAGCAGCTCGGATATAGTGGCAGGGGAGGGCAATGAGCAGTTCTTC. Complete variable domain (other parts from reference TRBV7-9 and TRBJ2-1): DTGVSQNPRHKITKRGQNVTFRCDPISEHNRLYWYRQTLGQGPEFLTYFQNEAQLEKSRLLSDRFSAERPKGSFSTLEIQRTEQGDSAMYLCASSSDIVAGEGNEQFFGPGTRLTVL.

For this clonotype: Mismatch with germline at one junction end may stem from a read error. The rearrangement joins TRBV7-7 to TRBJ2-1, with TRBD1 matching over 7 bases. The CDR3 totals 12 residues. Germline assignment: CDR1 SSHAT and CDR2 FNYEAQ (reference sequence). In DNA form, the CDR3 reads TGTGCTAGCAGCTTAGCTAGGGGGCCGCAGTTCTTC. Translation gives CASSLARGPQFF.

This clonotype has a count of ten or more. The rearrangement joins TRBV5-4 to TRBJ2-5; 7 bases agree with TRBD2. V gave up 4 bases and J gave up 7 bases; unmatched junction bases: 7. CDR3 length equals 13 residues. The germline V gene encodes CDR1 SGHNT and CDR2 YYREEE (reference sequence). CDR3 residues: CASSLWGGATQYF. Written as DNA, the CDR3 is TGTGCCAGCAGCCTCTGGGGGGGAGCGACCCAGTACTTC.

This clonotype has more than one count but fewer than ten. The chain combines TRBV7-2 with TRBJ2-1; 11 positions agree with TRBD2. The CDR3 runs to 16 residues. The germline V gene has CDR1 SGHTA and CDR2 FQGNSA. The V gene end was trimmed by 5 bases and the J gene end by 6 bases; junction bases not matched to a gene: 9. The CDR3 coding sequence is TGTGCCAGCAGCCATACTAGCGGGGGTCCTCTCAATGAGCAGTTCTTC. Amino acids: CASSHTSGGPLNEQFF.

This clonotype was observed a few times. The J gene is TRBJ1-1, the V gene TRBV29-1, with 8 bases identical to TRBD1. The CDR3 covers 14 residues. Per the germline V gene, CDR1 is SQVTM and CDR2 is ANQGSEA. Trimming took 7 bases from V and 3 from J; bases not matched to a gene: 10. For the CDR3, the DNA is TGCAGCGCTGGACAGGGTTTCGGGCACACTGAAGCTTTCTTT. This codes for CSAGQGFGHTEAFF. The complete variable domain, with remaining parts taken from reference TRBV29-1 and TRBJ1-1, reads SAVISQKPSRDICQRGTSLTIQCQVDSQVTMMFWYRQQPGQSLTLIATANQGSEATYESGFVIDKFPISRPNLTFSTLTVSNMSPEDSSIYLCSAGQGFGHTEAFFGQGTRLTVV.

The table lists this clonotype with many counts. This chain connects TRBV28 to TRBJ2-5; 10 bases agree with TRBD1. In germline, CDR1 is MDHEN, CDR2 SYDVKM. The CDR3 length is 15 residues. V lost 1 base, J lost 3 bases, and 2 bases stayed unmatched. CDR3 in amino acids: CASSLSGQGKETQYF. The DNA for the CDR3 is TGTGCCAGCAGTTTATCGGGACAGGGGAAAGAGACCCAGTACTTC.

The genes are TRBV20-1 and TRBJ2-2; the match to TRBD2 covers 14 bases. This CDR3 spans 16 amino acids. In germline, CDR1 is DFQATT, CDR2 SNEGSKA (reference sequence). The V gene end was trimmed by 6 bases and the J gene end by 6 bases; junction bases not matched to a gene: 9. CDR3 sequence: CSACGRGLAGAGELFF. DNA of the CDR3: TGCAGTGCCTGTGGGCGGGGACTAGCGGGAGCCGGGGAGCTGTTTTTT.

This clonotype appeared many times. In nucleotides, the CDR3 is TGCGCCAGCAGCATTAGCGGGGCGAGTTCCAATGAGCAGTTCTTC. As protein: CASSISGASSNEQFF. The chain has TRBV5-1 and TRBJ2-1; the match to TRBD2 covers 8 bases. V trimming: 4 bases; J trimming: 6 bases; junction bases outside the gene matches: 9. Germline CDR1 and CDR2: SGHRS and YFSETQ. This CDR3 has 15 amino acids.

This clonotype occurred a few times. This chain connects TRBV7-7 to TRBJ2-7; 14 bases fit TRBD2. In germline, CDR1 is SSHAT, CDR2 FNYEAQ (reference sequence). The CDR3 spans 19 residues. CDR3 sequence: CASSKGLAGALTNSYEQYV. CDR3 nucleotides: TGTGCTAGCAGCAAGGGACTAGCGGGGGCCCTAACGAACTCCTACGAGCAGTACGTC.

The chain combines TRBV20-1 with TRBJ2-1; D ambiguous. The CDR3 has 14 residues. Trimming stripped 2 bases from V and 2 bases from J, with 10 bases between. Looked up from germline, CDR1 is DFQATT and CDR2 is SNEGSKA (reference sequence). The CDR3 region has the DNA TGCAGTGCTAGACCCCAAGTTACCTACAATGAGCAGTTCTTC. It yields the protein CSARPQVTYNEQFF.

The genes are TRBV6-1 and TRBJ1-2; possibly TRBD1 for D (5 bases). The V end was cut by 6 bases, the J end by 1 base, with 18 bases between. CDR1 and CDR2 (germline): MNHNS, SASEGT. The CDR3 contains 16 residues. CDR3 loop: CASSHGGRIVNYGYTF. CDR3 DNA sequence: TGTGCCAGCAGCCACGGGGGACGTATAGTTAACTATGGCTACACCTTC.

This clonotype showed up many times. The CDR3 nucleotides read TGTGCCAGCCTGGGACAGTGGTCGGAGCCCCAGCATTTT. Its translation is CASLGQWSEPQHF. The chain has TRBV12-3 or TRBV12-4 and TRBJ1-5; TRBD1 matches at 7 bases. This CDR3 spans 13 amino acids. J gave up 8 bases and V 8 bases, and 9 bases lay outside the gene matches.

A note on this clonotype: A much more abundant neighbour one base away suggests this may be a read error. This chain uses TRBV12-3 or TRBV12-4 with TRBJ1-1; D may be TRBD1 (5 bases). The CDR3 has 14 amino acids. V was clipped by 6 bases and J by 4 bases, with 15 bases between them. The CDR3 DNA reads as TGTGCCAGCAGCGATAAAGGGGATACCACTGAAGCTTTCTTT. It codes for CASSDKGDTTEAFF.

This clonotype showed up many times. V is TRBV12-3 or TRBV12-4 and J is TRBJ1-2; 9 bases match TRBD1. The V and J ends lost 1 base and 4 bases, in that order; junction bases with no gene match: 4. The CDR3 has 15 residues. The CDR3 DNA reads TGTGCCAGCAGTTTAGGGGACAGGGTAATCTATGGCTACACCTTC. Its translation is CASSLGDRVIYGYTF.

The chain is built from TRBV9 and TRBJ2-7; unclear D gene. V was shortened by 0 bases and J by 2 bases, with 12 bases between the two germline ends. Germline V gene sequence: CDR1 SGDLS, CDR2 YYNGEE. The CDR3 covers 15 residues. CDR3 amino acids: CASSVEPDATYEQYF. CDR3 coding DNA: TGTGCCAGCAGCGTAGAACCGGACGCCACCTACGAGCAGTACTTC.

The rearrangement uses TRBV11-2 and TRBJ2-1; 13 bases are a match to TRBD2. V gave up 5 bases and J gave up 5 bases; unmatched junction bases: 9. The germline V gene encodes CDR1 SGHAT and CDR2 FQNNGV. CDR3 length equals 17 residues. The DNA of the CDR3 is TGTGCCAGCAGCCCCCGACTAGCGGGAGGTGAAAACAATGAGCAGTTCTTC. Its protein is CASSPRLAGGENNEQFF. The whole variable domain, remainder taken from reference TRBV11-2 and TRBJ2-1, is EAGVAQSPRYKIIEKRQSVAFWCNPISGHATLYWYQQILGQGPKLLIQFQNNGVVDDSQLPKDRFSAERLKGVDSTLKIQPAKLEDSAVYLCASSPRLAGGENNEQFFGPGTRLTVL.

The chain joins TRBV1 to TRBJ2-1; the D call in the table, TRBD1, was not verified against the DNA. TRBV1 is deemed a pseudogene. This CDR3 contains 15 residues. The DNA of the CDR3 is TGCACCAGCAGCAAGGGGGACCCTAAGGGCAATGAGCAGTTCTTC. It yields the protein CTSSKGDPKGNEQFF.

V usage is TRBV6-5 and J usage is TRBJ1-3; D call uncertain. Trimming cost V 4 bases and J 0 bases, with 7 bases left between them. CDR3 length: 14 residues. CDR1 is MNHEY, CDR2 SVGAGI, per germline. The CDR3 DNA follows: TGTGCCAGCAGTTCCTCCACCTCTGGAAACACCATATATTTT. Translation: CASSSSTSGNTIYF.

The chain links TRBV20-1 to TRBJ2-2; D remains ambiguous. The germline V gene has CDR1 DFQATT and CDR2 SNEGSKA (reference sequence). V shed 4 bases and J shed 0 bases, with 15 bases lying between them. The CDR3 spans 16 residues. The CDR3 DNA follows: TGCAGTGCTACCCCACCGACTTCACCGAACACCGGGGAGCTGTTTTTT. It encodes CSATPPTSPNTGELFF.

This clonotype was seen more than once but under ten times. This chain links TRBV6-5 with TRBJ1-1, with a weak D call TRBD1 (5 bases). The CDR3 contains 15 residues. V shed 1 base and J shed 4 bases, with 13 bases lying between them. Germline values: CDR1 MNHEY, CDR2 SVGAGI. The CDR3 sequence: CASSYFPTAVTEAFF. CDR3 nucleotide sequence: TGTGCCAGCAGTTACTTCCCGACAGCGGTCACTGAAGCTTTCTTT.

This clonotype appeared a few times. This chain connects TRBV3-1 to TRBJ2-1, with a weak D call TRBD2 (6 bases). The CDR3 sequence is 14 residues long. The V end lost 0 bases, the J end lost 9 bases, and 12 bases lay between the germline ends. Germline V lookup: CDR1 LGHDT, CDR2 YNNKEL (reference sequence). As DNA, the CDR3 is TGTGCCAGCAGCCAAGACTGGGCGGGAAGTGAGCAGTTCTTC. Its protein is CASSQDWAGSEQFF.

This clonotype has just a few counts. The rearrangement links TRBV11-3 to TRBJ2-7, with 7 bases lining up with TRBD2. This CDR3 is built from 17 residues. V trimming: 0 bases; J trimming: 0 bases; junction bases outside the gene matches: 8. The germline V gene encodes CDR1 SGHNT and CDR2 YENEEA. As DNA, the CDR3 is TGTGCCAGCAGCTTAGATCGGTCTAGGGAGGGCTCCTACGAGCAGTACTTC. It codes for CASSLDRSREGSYEQYF.

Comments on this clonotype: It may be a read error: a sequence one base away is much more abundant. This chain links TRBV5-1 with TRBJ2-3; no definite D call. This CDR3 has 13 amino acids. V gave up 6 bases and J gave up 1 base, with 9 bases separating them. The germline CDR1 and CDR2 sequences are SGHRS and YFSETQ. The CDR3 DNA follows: TGCGCCAGCATTGCTAGAGGCACAGATACGCAGTATTTT. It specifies CASIARGTDTQYF.

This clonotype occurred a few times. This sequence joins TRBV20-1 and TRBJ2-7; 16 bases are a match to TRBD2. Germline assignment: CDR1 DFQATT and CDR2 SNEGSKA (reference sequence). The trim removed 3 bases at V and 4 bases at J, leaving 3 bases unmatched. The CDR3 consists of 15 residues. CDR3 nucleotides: TGCAGTGCTAGGGGGACTAGCGGGAGGGGATACGAGCAGTACTTC. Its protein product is CSARGTSGRGYEQYF.

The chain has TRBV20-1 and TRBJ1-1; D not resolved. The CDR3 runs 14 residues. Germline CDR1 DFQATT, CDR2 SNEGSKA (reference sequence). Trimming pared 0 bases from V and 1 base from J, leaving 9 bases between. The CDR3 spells CSARDAQKNTEAFF. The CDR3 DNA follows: TGCAGTGCTAGAGATGCCCAAAAGAACACTGAAGCTTTCTTT.

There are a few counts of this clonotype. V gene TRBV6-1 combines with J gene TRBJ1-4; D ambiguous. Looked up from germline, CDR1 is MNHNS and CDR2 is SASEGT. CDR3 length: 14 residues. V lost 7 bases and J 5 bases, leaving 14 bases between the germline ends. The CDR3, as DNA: TGTGCCAGCAAAAGTCGGGGATCCAATGAAAAACTGTTTTTT. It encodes CASKSRGSNEKLFF.

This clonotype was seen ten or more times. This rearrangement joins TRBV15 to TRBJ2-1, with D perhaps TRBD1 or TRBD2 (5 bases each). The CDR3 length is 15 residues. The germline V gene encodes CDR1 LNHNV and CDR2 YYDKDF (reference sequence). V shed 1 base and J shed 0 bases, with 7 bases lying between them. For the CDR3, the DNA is TGTGCCACCAGCAGAGCAGGGAGCTCCTACAATGAGCAGTTCTTC. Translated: CATSRAGSSYNEQFF.